This T cell receptor (beta chain) is from a study of blood T cell repertoires in COVID-19 (dated by TCRdb to 2019 to 2021). Broadly, across the study: Collaborator samples came from the United States, Italy and Spain and covered acute and convalescent phases of COVID-19. The dataset comprised deeply sampled blood TCRbeta repertoires from subjects exposed to, actively infected with, or recovered from COVID-19. A freely available public database, intended as a resource for researchers studying the immune response to SARS-CoV-2, is where the repertoires were released. Where available, HLA class I and class II types were taken from metadata supplied by the sample provider and were not determined by assay-based typing. The prospective study material was composed of cDNA or gDNA derived from T cells, B-cell-depleted T cells, or PBMCs. The samples were drawn from the first 160 participants of the ongoing ImmuneRACE study and from 1,254 subjects provided by 6 global collaborators. Sample metadata almost always included a de-identified subject ID, COVID-19 status, age in years and sex.

The paper as a whole reports these results and caveats: How much clinical and demographic metadata was included differed by source and by participant, and the metadata was provided uncurated.

The collaborating institutions used their own protocols to collect whole blood in K2EDTA tubes. For TCRbeta analysis, collaborator samples were shipped as frozen whole blood, as isolated PBMCs, or as DNA extracted from either sample type. TCRbeta CDR3 regions were amplified from genomic DNA by means of the immunoSEQ Assay, a bias-controlled multiplex PCR. Under the source paper's analysis protocol: Nucleated cell counts per sample were estimated from amplification of reference gene primers within the assay. To quantify the absolute abundance of each unique TCRbeta CDR3 rearrangement, sequence reads were collapsed and filtered. For each sample, productive Simpson clonality was calculated as the square root of Simpson's diversity index over productive rearrangements. The source is immuneACCESS, and TCRdb retained only in-frame sequences with V and J called. Part of the clones is not carried over; for the studies checked, unresolved V genes explain less than half of this, and the remainder is unexplained. V, J and clone size reflect that table, while D and trimming were determined from the DNA. Within this sample are over 140,000 clones, with 65% to 85% of them counted one time only. The biggest ten clones account for 4% of the sample.

Notes on this clone: It has no known antigen specificity. Base-call qualities are not available, and no considerably larger clone is one nucleotide away.

The sample consisted of peripheral blood. The origin of this receptor is a woman in her fifties or sixties with acute or convalescent COVID-19.

CDR3 region: CASSQDATSLIYYNEQFF. The nucleotide sequence reads as follows: TGTGCCAGCAGCCAAGATGCGACTAGCCTTATATACTACAATGAGCAGTTCTTC. The chain is assembled from TRBV3-1 (or the pseudogene TRBV3-2) and TRBJ2-1; a stretch of 7 junction bases matches TRBD2. Trimmed from V: 0 bases; trimmed from J: 3 bases; junction bases lacking a gene match: 11. The germline V gene (reference sequence) gives CDR1 as LGHDT and CDR2 as YNNKEL. Its CDR3 holds 18 amino acids, cysteine through phenylalanine. The sequence is cut down to CDR3 DNA, 54 bases in frame from base 1.